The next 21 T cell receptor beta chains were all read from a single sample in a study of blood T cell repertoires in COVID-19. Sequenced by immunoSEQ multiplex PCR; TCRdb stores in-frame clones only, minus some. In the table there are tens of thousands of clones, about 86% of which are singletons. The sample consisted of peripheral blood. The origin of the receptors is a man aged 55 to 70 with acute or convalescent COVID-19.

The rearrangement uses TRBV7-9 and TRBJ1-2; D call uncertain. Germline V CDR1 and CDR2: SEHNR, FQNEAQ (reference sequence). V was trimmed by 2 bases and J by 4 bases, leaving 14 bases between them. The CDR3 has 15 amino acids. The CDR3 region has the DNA TGTGCCAGCAGCTTACAATCGGGTGAGGGCTATGGCTACACCTTC. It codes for CASSLQSGEGYGYTF. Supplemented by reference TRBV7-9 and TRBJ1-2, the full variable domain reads DTGVSQNPRHKITKRGQNVTFRCDPISEHNRLYWYRQTLGQGPEFLTYFQNEAQLEKSRLLSDRFSAERPKGSFSTLEIQRTEQGDSAMYLCASSLQSGEGYGYTFGSGTRLTVV.

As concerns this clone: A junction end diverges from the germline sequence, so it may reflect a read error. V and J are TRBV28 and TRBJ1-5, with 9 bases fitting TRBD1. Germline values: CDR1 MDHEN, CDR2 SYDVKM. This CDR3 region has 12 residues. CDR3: CASSVSGTGKNF. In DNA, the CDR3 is TGTGCCAGCAGTGTGTCCGGGACAGGGAAGAATTTT.

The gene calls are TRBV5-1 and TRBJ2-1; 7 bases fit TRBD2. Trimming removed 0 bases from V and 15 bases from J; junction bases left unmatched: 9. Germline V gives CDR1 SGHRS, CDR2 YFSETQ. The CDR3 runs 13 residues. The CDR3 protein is CASSLAGTNRGFF. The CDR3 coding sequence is TGCGCCAGCAGCTTGGCTGGGACTAACCGGGGGTTCTTC.

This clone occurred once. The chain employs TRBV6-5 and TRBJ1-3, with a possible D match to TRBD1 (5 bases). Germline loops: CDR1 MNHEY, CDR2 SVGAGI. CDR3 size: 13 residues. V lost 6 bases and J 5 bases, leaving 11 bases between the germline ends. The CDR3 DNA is TGTGCCAGCAGGGTGGACATTAGAAACACCATATATTTT. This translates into CASRVDIRNTIYF.

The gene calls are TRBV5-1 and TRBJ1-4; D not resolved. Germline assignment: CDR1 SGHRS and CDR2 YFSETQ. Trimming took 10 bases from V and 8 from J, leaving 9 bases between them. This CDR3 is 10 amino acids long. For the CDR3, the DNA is TGCGCCTGTCCGGGGGAAAAACTGTTTTTT. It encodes CACPGEKLFF.

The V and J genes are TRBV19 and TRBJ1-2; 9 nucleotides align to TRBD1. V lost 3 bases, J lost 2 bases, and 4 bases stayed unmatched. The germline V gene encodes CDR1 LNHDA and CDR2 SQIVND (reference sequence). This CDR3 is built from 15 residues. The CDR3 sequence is CASSIPGTGNYGYTF. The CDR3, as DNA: TGTGCCAGTAGTATCCCGGGGACAGGGAACTATGGCTACACCTTC.

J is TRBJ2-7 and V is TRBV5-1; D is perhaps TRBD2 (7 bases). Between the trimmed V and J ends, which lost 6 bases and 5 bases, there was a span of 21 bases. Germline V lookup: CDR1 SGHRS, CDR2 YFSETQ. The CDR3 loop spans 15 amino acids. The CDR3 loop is CASTTPGGGGNEQYF. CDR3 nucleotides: TGCGCCAGCACAACCCCGGGGGGCGGCGGCAACGAGCAGTACTTC.

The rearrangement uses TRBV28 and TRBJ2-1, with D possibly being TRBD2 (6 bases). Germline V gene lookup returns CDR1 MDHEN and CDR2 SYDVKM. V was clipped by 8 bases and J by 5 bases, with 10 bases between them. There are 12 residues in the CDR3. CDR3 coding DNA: TGTGCCAGCCTCGGGGGAGACAATGAGCAGTTCTTC. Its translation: CASLGGDNEQFF.

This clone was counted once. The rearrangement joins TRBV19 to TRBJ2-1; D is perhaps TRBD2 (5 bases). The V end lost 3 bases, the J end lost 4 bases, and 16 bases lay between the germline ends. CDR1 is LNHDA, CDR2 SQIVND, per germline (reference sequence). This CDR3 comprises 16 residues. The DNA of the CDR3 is TGTGCCAGTAGTATGGATGAGGGCCCCCCGTACAATGAGCAGTTCTTC. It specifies CASSMDEGPPYNEQFF.

The CDR3 region is CASSLEVGGSGELFF. CDR3 bases: TGTGCCAGCAGCTTAGAGGTGGGGGGGAGCGGGGAGCTGTTTTTT. The genes are TRBV7-2 and TRBJ2-2; 7 bases map to TRBD2. The germline V gene encodes CDR1 SGHTA and CDR2 FQGNSA. This CDR3 is built from 15 residues. Trimming took 1 base from V and 7 from J; bases not matched to a gene: 6.

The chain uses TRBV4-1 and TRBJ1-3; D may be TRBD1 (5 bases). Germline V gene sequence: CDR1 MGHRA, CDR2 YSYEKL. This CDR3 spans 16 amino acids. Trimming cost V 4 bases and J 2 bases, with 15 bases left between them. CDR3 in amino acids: CASSLGAATTGNTIYF. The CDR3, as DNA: TGCGCCAGCAGCCTTGGGGCCGCGACGACTGGAAACACCATATATTTT.

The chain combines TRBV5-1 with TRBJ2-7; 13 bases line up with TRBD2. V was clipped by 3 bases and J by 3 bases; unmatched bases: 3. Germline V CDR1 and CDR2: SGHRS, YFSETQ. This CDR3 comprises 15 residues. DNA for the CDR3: TGCGCCAGCAGCTGGGGGACTAGCGGGAACTACGAGCAGTACTTC. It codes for CASSWGTSGNYEQYF.

The CDR3 DNA reads as TGCAGTGCTAGTCCCTCTACTAGCGGGAGTGCCGGGGAGCTGTTTTTT. Its translation: CSASPSTSGSAGELFF. This chain uses TRBV20-1 with TRBJ2-2; 11 positions match TRBD2. The junction had 9 bases not matched to a gene; V was cut back by 3 bases and J by 6 bases. The CDR3 runs 16 residues. Germline values: CDR1 DFQATT, CDR2 SNEGSKA (reference sequence).

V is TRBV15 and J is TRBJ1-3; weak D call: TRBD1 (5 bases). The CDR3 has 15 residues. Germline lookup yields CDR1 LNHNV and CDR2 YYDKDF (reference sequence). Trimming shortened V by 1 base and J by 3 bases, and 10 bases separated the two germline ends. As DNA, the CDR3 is TGTGCCACCAGCAGAGGGGAGGGGTATGGAAACACCATATATTTT. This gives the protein CATSRGEGYGNTIYF.

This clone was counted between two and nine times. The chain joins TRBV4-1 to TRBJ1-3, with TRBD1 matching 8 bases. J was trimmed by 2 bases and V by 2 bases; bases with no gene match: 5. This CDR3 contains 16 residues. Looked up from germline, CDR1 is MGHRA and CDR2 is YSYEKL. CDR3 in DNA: TGCGCCAGCAGCCAACCGACAGGGGATCCTGGAAACACCATATATTTT. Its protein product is CASSQPTGDPGNTIYF.

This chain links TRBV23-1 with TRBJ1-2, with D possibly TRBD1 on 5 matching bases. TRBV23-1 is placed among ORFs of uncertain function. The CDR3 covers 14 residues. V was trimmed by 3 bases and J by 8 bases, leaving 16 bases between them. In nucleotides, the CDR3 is TGCGCCAGCAGTCACCCCATTCAGGGTTGCGGCTACACCTTC. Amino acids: CASSHPIQGCGYTF.

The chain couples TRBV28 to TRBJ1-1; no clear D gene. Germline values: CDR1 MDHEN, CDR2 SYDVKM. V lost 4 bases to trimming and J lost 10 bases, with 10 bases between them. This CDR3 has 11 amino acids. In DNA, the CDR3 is TGTGCCAGCAGTTGGACTGGTCGAGCTTTCTTT. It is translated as CASSWTGRAFF.

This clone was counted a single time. CDR3 loop: CASSLARGSTDTQYF. CDR3 sequence (DNA): TGTGCCAGCAGCTTAGCACGGGGAAGCACAGATACGCAGTATTTT. V usage is TRBV7-8 and J usage is TRBJ2-3; D may be TRBD2 (5 bases). Germline CDR1 SGHVS, CDR2 FQNEAQ. The CDR3 spans 15 residues. Trimming took off 0 bases at V and 0 bases at J, with 7 bases between the two ends.

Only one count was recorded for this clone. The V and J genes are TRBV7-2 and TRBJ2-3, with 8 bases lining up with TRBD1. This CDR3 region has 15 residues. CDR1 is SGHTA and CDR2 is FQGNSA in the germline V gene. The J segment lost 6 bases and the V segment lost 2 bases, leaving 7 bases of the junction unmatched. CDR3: CASSLSRQGSDTQYF. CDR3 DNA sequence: TGTGCCAGCAGCTTATCGAGACAGGGGTCCGATACGCAGTATTTT. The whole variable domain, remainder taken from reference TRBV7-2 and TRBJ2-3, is GAGVSQSPSNKVTEKGKDVELRCDPISGHTALYWYRQSLGQGLEFLIYFQGNSAPDKSGLPSDRFSAERTGGSVSTLTIQRTQQEDSAVYLCASSLSRQGSDTQYFGPGTRLTVL.

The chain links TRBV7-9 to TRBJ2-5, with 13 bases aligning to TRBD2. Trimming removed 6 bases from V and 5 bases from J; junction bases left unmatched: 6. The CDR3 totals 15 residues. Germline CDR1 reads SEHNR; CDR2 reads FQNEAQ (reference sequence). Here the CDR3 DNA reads TGTGCCAGCAGTCCGGGACTAGCGGGATGGGAGACCCAGTACTTC. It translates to CASSPGLAGWETQYF.

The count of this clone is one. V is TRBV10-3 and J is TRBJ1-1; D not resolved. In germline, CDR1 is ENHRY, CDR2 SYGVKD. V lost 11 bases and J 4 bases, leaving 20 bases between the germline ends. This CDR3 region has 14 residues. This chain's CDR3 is CASDDGRLGTEAFF. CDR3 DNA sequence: TGTGCCTCCGACGATGGGAGACTAGGCACTGAAGCTTTCTTT.